Each of the 23 T cell receptor beta chains below was sequenced from the same sample in a study of blood T cell repertoires in COVID-19. Some clones are missing from TCRdb's copy, which holds only in-frame ones; the method was immunoSEQ multiplex PCR. Here the sample spans some 280,000 clones, around nine tenths being singletons. The sequencing sample was made of peripheral blood. The receptors shown here come from a woman aged 60-75 years with acute or convalescent COVID-19.

The chain joins TRBV9 to TRBJ1-2, with 12 bases lining up with TRBD1. Per germline, CDR1 SGDLS and CDR2 YYNGEE. The junction had 6 bases not matched to a gene; V was cut back by 3 bases and J by 6 bases. The CDR3 totals 15 residues. CDR3 residues: CASSDGTGGLNGYTF. The CDR3 bases are TGTGCCAGCAGCGACGGGACAGGGGGCTTGAATGGCTACACCTTC.

This chain links TRBV7-7 with TRBJ2-1; tentative D call: TRBD2 (5 bases). Germline V CDR1 and CDR2: SSHAT, FNYEAQ (reference sequence). The CDR3 covers 15 residues. Trimming took off 3 bases at V and 3 bases at J, with 12 bases between the two ends. The CDR3 DNA is TGTGCCAGCAGCTTGGGCCGGGAACGCTACAATGAGCAGTTCTTC. Translating it yields CASSLGRERYNEQFF.

The V and J genes are TRBV28 and TRBJ1-2; D possibly corresponds to TRBD1 (6 bases). V dropped 8 bases and J dropped 7 bases, with 17 bases sitting between them. Germline CDR1 is MDHEN and CDR2 is SYDVKM. The CDR3 covers 13 residues. In DNA form, the CDR3 reads TGTGCCAGCCGGGATGTACAGGGCGGTGGCTACACCTTC. This codes for CASRDVQGGGYTF.

This clone appeared once. The chain joins TRBV6-2 or TRBV6-3 to TRBJ2-7, with 10 nucleotides matching TRBD2. CDR3 length: 13 amino acids. V was pared by 4 bases and J by 7 bases, with 4 bases of the junction left unmatched. Germline V gives CDR1 MNHEY, CDR2 SVGEGT. CDR3 loop: CASSSSGSGEQYF. CDR3 coding DNA: TGTGCCAGCAGTTCTAGCGGGAGTGGGGAGCAGTACTTC.

The V call is TRBV9, the J call TRBJ1-2; D perhaps matches TRBD1 (5 bases). From germline, CDR1 is SGDLS and CDR2 YYNGEE. The CDR3 is made up of 15 amino acids. V was trimmed by 0 bases and J by 6 bases, leaving 15 bases between them. The chain's CDR3 is CASSVAEGRIDGYTF. The CDR3 region has the DNA TGTGCCAGCAGCGTAGCGGAGGGGCGCATTGATGGCTACACCTTC.

CDR3: CASSLPGQGKTGELFF. In DNA form, the CDR3 reads TGTGCCAGCAGCTTACCTGGACAGGGGAAGACCGGGGAGCTGTTTTTT. The chain has TRBV6-6 and TRBJ2-2; 9 nucleotides agree with TRBD1. The germline CDR1 and CDR2 sequences are MNHNY and SVGAGI (reference sequence). CDR3 length: 16 amino acids. J was trimmed by 5 bases and V by 6 bases; bases with no gene match: 10.

CDR3 bases: TGTGCCAGCAGCGCACCCGGGTCCTACGAGCAGTACTTC. Translated, it gives CASSAPGSYEQYF. The chain carries TRBV7-9 and TRBJ2-7; D unresolved. The CDR3 is 13 residues long. Deletions cut 5 bases from V and 1 base from J, with 9 bases between. The germline V gene encodes CDR1 SEHNR and CDR2 FQNEAQ (reference sequence).

This chain connects TRBV4-1 to TRBJ1-2; TRBD1 is a possible D gene (5 bases). V lost 0 bases and J lost 6, with 11 bases in between. This CDR3 is 14 amino acids long. Germline V gene data show CDR1 as MGHRA and CDR2 as YSYEKL. CDR3 bases: TGCGCCAGCAGCCAAGATTCCAGGGATAATGGCTACACCTTC. Encoded protein: CASSQDSRDNGYTF.

The CDR3 loop is CASGQTVANEKLFF. The CDR3 DNA is TGTGCCAGTGGACAGACAGTGGCGAATGAAAAACTGTTTTTT. The chain has TRBV19 and TRBJ1-4; D is possibly TRBD1 (6 bases). The CDR3 is 14 amino acids. In germline, CDR1 is LNHDA, CDR2 SQIVND (reference sequence). V was cut by 8 bases and J by 5 bases, with 15 bases left in between.

V and J are TRBV19 and TRBJ1-5; D perhaps matches TRBD1 (5 bases). Germline CDR1 and CDR2: LNHDA and SQIVND (reference sequence). V dropped 7 bases and J dropped 1 base, with 17 bases sitting between them. The CDR3 runs to 16 residues. CDR3 loop: CASKPRAGISNQPQHF. CDR3 nucleotide sequence: TGTGCCAGTAAGCCCCGAGCAGGGATAAGCAATCAGCCCCAGCATTTT.

The gene calls are TRBV6-5 and TRBJ1-2; 7 nucleotides align to TRBD1. Per germline, CDR1 MNHEY and CDR2 SVGAGI. V gave up 5 bases and J gave up 2 bases; unmatched junction bases: 5. The CDR3 extends over 14 amino acids. CDR3 nucleotides: TGTGCCAGCAGTATGCAGGGGGTGAACTATGGCTACACCTTC. It encodes CASSMQGVNYGYTF.

The genes are TRBV29-1 and TRBJ1-2; D gene unclear. CDR1 and CDR2 (germline): SQVTM, ANQGSEA. Trimming removed 5 bases at V and 3 bases at J, with 10 bases between. The CDR3 has 12 residues. CDR3 nucleotides: TGCAGCGTTCCGGGGTCCCACTATGGCTACACCTTC. This translates into CSVPGSHYGYTF. The whole variable domain, filled in from reference TRBV29-1 and TRBJ1-2, reads SAVISQKPSRDICQRGTSLTIQCQVDSQVTMMFWYRQQPGQSLTLIATANQGSEATYESGFVIDKFPISRPNLTFSTLTVSNMSPEDSSIYLCSVPGSHYGYTFGSGTRLTVV.

This clone was counted once. The gene calls are TRBV12-3 or TRBV12-4 and TRBJ1-1; unclear D gene. The V gene lost 7 bases and the J gene lost 4 bases, with 13 bases spanning the gap. The CDR3 is made up of 13 amino acids. In DNA, the CDR3 is TGTGCCAGCACCCTATCCTCGGGCACTGAAGCTTTCTTT. Its translation: CASTLSSGTEAFF.

This clone has just a few counts. The CDR3 DNA reads as TGTGCCAGCAGCCAGCCCGGGATAAATGGCTACACCTTC. It yields the protein CASSQPGINGYTF. The chain couples TRBV3-1 (or the pseudogene TRBV3-2) to TRBJ1-2; D gene uncertain. The CDR3 loop spans 13 amino acids. Germline V gene data show CDR1 as LGHDT and CDR2 as YNNKEL (reference sequence). V was clipped by 3 bases and J by 6 bases, with 11 bases between them.

This clone was recorded only once. The chain recombines TRBV28 with TRBJ2-1; TRBD2 agrees at 10 bases. CDR3 size: 15 residues. Trimming cost V 2 bases and J 7 bases; bases outside gene matches: 5. Germline loops: CDR1 MDHEN, CDR2 SYDVKM. The CDR3 DNA follows: TGTGCCAGCAGTTTAAGCGGGGGGGCTTTAAATGAGCAGTTCTTC. Encoded protein: CASSLSGGALNEQFF.

This clone was seen a few times. The chain carries TRBV6-5 and TRBJ1-2; 7 positions agree with TRBD1. The CDR3 has 15 amino acids. Germline CDR1 is MNHEY and CDR2 is SVGAGI. V was pared by 6 bases and J by 2 bases, with 9 bases of the junction left unmatched. The CDR3, as DNA: TGTGCCAGCAGGCGCTCAGGGGGTCTCAACTATGGCTACACCTTC. Its translation is CASRRSGGLNYGYTF.

This chain uses TRBV11-2 with TRBJ1-1, with D possibly TRBD1 on 5 matching bases. V was trimmed by 8 bases and J by 1 base, leaving 14 bases between them. There are 14 residues in the CDR3. CDR1 and CDR2 from the germline V gene are SGHAT and FQNNGV. The CDR3 sequence is CASSFGGSNTEAFF. Here the CDR3 DNA reads TGTGCCAGCTCCTTCGGGGGATCGAACACTGAAGCTTTCTTT.

V and J are TRBV7-2 and TRBJ2-1; 8 bases agree with TRBD1. The junction had 9 bases not matched to a gene; V was cut back by 4 bases and J by 7 bases. CDR3 size: 15 residues. Germline lookup yields CDR1 SGHTA and CDR2 FQGNSA. Here the CDR3 DNA reads TGTGCCAGCAGCTCGTATCAGGGGGCAGGGAATGAGCAGTTCTTC. It specifies CASSSYQGAGNEQFF. Drawing the rest from reference TRBV7-2 and TRBJ2-1, the complete variable domain is GAGVSQSPSNKVTEKGKDVELRCDPISGHTALYWYRQSLGQGLEFLIYFQGNSAPDKSGLPSDRFSAERTGGSVSTLTIQRTQQEDSAVYLCASSSYQGAGNEQFFGPGTRLTVL.

This chain uses TRBV7-2 with TRBJ2-7; tentative D call: TRBD1 (5 bases). The CDR3 spans 14 residues. V lost 4 bases, J lost 0 bases, and 10 bases lay in between. CDR1 is SGHTA and CDR2 is FQGNSA in the germline V gene. CDR3 sequence (DNA): TGTGCCAGCAGCTCCCGACAGAGCTCCTACGAGCAGTACTTC. Translated, it gives CASSSRQSSYEQYF.

The chain employs TRBV24-1 and TRBJ2-3; TRBD2 matches at 9 bases. The germline CDR1 and CDR2 sequences are KGHDR and SFDVKD. The length of the CDR3 is 21 residues. V was clipped by 0 bases and J by 4 bases; unmatched bases: 19. The CDR3 loop is CATSDLQTREGPALEADTQYF. The CDR3 coding sequence is TGTGCCACCAGTGATTTGCAGACGCGGGAGGGCCCGGCCCTCGAGGCAGATACGCAGTATTTT.

CDR3 nucleotide sequence: TGTGCCAGCAGCTTGTCGGGACAGGCTGGCTACGAGCAGTACTTC. The encoded protein is CASSLSGQAGYEQYF. The chain is built from TRBV7-8 and TRBJ2-7; 8 bases line up with TRBD1. Germline V lookup: CDR1 SGHVS, CDR2 FQNEAQ. J gave up 3 bases and V 3 bases, and 7 bases lay outside the gene matches. The length of the CDR3 is 15 residues.

Points on this clone: Other DNA sequences in the same sample also yield this CDR3. The V gene is TRBV6-5, the J gene TRBJ1-5; 11 nucleotides line up with TRBD1. CDR3 length: 14 residues. V trimming: 6 bases; J trimming: 2 bases; junction bases outside the gene matches: 0. Germline CDR1 MNHEY, CDR2 SVGAGI. CDR3: CASRGQGGNQPQHF. In DNA, the CDR3 is TGTGCCAGCAGGGGACAGGGGGGCAATCAGCCCCAGCATTTT.

This clone was observed once. This chain links TRBV12-1 with TRBJ1-5. TRBV12-1 is assigned pseudogene status. There are 14 residues in the CDR3. The CDR3 here is CASRDPGGNQPQHF. The CDR3, as DNA: TGTGCCAGCAGGGATCCGGGAGGAAATCAGCCCCAGCATTTT.